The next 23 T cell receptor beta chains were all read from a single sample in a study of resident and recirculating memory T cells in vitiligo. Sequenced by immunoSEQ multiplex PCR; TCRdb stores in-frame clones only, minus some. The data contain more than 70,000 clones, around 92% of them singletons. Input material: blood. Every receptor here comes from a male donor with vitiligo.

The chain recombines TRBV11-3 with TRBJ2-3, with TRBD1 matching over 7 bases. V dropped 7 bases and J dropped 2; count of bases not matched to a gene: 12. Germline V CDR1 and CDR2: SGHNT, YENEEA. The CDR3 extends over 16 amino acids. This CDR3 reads CASTADRALSTDTQYF. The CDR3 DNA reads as TGTGCCAGCACCGCCGACAGGGCCCTCTCCACAGATACGCAGTATTTT.

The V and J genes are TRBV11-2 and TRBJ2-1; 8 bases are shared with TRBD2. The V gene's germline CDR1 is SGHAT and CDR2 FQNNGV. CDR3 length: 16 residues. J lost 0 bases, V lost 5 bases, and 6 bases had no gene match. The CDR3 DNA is TGTGCCAGCAGCGCACGACTAGCGAGCTCCTACAATGAGCAGTTCTTC. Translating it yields CASSARLASSYNEQFF.

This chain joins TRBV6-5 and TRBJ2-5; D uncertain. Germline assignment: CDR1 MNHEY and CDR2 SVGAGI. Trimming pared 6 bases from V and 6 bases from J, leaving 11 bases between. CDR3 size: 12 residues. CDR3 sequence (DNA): TGTGCCAGCAGCACTTCGACAAAGACCCAGTACTTC. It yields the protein CASSTSTKTQYF.

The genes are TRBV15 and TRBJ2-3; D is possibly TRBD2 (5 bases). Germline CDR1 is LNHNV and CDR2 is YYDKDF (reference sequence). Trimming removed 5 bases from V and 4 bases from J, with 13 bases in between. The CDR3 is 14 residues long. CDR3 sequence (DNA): TGTGCCACCAGCCCCCACGAGGGTGCAGATACGCAGTATTTT. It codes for CATSPHEGADTQYF.

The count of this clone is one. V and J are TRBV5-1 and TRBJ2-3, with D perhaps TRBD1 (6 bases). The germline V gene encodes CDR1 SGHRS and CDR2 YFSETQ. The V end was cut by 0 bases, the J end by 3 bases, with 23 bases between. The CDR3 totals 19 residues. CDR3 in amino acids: CASSLGPTWRGGRTDTQYF. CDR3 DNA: TGCGCCAGCAGCTTGGGCCCCACCTGGAGAGGGGGAAGAACAGATACGCAGTATTTT.

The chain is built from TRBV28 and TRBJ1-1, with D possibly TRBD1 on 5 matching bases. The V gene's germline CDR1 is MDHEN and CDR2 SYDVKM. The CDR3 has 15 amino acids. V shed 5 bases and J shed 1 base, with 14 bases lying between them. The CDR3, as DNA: TGTGCCAGCAGTCCCCTGACAGACCAGAACACTGAAGCTTTCTTT. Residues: CASSPLTDQNTEAFF.

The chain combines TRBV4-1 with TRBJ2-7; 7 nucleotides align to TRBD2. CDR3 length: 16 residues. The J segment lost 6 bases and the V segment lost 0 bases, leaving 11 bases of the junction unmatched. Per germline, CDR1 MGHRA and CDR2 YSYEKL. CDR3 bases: TGCGCCAGCAGCCAAGATGATTGGAGCGGGATTGGCGAGCAGTACTTC. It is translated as CASSQDDWSGIGEQYF.

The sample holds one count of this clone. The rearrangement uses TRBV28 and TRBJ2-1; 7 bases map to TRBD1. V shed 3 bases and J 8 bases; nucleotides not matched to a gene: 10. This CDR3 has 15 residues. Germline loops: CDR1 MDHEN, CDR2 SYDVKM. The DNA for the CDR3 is TGTGCCAGCAGTTTGATCATCGGGACAGCCGATGAGCAGTTCTTC. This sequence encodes CASSLIIGTADEQFF.

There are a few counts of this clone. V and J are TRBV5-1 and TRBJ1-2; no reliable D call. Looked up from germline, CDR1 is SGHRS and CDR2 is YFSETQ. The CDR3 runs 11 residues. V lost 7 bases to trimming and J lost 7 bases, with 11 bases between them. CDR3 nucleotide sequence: TGCGCCAGCTATTCGTCGAGTGGCTACACCTTC. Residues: CASYSSSGYTF. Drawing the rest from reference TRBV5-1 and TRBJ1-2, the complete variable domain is KAGVTQTPRYLIKTRGQQVTLSCSPISGHRSVSWYQQTPGQGLQFLFEYFSETQRNKGNFPGRFSGRQFSNSRSEMNVSTLELGDSALYLCASYSSSGYTFGSGTRLTVV.

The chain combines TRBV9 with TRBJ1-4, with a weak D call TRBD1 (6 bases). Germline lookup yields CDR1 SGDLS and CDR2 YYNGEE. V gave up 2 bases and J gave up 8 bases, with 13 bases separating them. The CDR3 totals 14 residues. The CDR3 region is CASSVGTTGEKLFF. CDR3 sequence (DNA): TGTGCCAGCAGCGTCGGGACAACTGGGGAAAAACTGTTTTTT.

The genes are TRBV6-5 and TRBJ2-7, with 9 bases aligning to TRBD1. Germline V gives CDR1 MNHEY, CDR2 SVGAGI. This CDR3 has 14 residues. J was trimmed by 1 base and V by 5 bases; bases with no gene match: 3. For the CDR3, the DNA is TGTGCCAGCAGTCCCGGGACAGGGTCCTACGAGCAGTACTTC. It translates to CASSPGTGSYEQYF.

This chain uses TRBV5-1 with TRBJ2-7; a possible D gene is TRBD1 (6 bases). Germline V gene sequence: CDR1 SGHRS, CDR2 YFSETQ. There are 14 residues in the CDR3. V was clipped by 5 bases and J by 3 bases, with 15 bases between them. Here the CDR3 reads CASSFGVRGYEQYF. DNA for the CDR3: TGCGCCAGCAGTTTCGGCGTCAGGGGCTACGAGCAGTACTTC.

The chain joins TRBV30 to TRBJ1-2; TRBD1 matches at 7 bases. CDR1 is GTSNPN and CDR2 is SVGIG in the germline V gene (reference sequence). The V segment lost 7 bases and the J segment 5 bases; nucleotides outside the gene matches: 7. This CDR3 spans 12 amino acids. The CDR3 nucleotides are TGTGCCTCGTCTCAGGGGGGATATGGCTACACCTTC. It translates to CASSQGGYGYTF.

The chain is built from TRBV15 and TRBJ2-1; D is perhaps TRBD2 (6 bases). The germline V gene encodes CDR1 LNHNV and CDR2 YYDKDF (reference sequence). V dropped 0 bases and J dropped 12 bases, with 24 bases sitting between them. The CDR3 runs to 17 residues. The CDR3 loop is CATSREVRGTAHGGQFF. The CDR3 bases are TGTGCCACCAGCAGAGAGGTTAGAGGAACAGCCCACGGGGGGCAGTTCTTC.

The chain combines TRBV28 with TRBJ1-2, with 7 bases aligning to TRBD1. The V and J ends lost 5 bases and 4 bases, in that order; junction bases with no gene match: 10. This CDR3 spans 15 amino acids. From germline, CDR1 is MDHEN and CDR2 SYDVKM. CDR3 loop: CASSPGTASSYGYTF. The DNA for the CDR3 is TGTGCCAGCAGTCCAGGGACAGCCTCCTCCTATGGCTACACCTTC.

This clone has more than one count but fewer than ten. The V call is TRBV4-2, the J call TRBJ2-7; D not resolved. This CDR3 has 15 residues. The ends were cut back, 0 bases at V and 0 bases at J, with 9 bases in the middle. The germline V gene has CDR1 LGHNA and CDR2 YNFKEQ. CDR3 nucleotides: TGTGCCAGCAGCCAAGAAACTGCTAGCTCCTACGAGCAGTACTTC. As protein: CASSQETASSYEQYF.

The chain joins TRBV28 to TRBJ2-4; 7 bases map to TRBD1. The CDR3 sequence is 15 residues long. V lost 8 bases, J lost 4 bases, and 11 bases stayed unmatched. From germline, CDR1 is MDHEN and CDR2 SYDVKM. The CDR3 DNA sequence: TGTGCCAGCCGACTGGACCGGGACAGAAAAAACATTCAGTACTTC. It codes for CASRLDRDRKNIQYF.

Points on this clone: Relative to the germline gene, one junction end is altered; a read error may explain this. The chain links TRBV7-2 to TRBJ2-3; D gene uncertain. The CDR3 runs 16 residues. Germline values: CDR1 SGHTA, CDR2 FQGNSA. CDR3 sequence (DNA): TGTGCCAGCACCTTAGGATGGGCCTTAAGCACAGATACGCAGTATTTT. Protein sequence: CASTLGWALSTDTQYF.

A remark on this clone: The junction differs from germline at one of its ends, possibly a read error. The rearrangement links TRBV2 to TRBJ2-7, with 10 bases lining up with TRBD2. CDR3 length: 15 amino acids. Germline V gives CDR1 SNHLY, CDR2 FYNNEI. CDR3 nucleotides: TGTGCCAGCAGAGAAGCTAGCGGGAGCTCCTACGAGCAGTACTTC. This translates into CASREASGSSYEQYF.

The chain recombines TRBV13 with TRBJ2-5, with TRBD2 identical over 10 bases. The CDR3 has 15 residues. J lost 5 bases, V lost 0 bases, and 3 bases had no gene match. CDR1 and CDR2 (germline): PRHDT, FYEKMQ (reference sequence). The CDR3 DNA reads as TGTGCCAGCAGCTTAGGGGGGACTAGCGCCGAGACCCAGTACTTC. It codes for CASSLGGTSAETQYF.

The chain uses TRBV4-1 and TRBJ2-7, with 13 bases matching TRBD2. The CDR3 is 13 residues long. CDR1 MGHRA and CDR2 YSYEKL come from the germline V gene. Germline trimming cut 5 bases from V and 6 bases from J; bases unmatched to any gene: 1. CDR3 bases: TGCGCCAGCAGCTGGACTAGCGGGAGCGAGCAGTACTTC. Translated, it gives CASSWTSGSEQYF.

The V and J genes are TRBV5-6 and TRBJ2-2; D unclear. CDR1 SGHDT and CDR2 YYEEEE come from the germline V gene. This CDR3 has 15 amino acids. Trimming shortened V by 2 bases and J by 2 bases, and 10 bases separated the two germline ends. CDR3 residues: CASSFAGVNTGELFF. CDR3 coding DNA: TGTGCCAGCAGCTTCGCCGGAGTCAACACCGGGGAGCTGTTTTTT.

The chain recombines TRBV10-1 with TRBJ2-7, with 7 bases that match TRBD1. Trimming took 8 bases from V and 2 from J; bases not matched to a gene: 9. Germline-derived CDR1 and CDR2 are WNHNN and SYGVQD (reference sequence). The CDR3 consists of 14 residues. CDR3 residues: CASGPGTDTYEQYF. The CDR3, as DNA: TGCGCCAGCGGCCCCGGGACAGACACCTACGAGCAGTACTTC.